Listed here are 32 T cell receptor beta chains from one sample, sequenced in a study of T cells in Graves' hyperthyroidism and ophthalmopathy. RNA transcripts yielded amplified TCR beta CDR3 regions. HTBI primers were used for first-round RT-PCR of the TCR CDR3. TCRdb re-called the multiplex PCR reads through MiXCR, storing one row per CDR3 protein. The sample has 480,000 or so distinct CDR3 sequences; about an eighth are singletons. Sequencing was performed on blood. These receptors originate from a young woman with Graves' hyperthyroidism.

This clonotype has just a few counts. V usage is TRBV20-1 and J usage is TRBJ1-1; D might be TRBD1 (5 bases). Trimming took off 4 bases at V and 3 bases at J, with 12 bases between the two ends. The CDR3 is made up of 13 amino acids. Per the germline V gene, CDR1 is DFQATT and CDR2 is SNEGSKA (reference sequence). CDR3 sequence (DNA): TGCAGTGCTATCCAAGGGGCGGACACTGAAGCTTTCTTT. It codes for CSAIQGADTEAFF.

This chain uses TRBV7-8 with TRBJ1-1; D may be TRBD1 (5 bases). This CDR3 region has 15 residues. The ends were cut back, 2 bases at V and 2 bases at J, with 12 bases in the middle. In germline, CDR1 is SGHVS, CDR2 FQNEAQ. CDR3: CASSLTVQGNTEAFF. The CDR3 DNA follows: TGTGCCAGCAGCTTAACAGTCCAGGGAAACACTGAAGCTTTCTTT.

This clonotype was found many times. The V call is TRBV28, the J call TRBJ1-2; no clear D. The V gene lost 7 bases and the J gene lost 8 bases, with 17 bases spanning the gap. CDR3 size: 13 residues. Germline CDR1 reads MDHEN; CDR2 reads SYDVKM. CDR3 in amino acids: CASTPPPLQGYTF. The CDR3 DNA is TGTGCCAGCACCCCCCCACCTTTGCAGGGCTACACCTTC.

The chain combines TRBV3-1 with TRBJ2-7, with 9 nucleotides matching TRBD2. The CDR3 is made up of 16 amino acids. Germline V gene data show CDR1 as LGHDT and CDR2 as YNNKEL (reference sequence). The V segment lost 4 bases and the J segment 0 bases; nucleotides outside the gene matches: 7. In nucleotides, the CDR3 is TGTGCCAGCAGCCCGCTTAGACTAGCGGCCTCCTACGAGCAGTACTTC. Translating it yields CASSPLRLAASYEQYF.

This clonotype was recorded at least ten times. V usage is TRBV28 and J usage is TRBJ2-1; 8 nucleotides agree with TRBD2. This CDR3 region has 15 residues. After removal of 7 bases from V and 8 bases from J, the junction contained 13 bases not matched to a gene. CDR1 and CDR2 from the germline V gene are MDHEN and SYDVKM. This CDR3 reads CASNENGRASDEQFF. The CDR3 bases are TGTGCCAGCAATGAAAACGGGAGGGCCTCCGATGAGCAGTTCTTC.

V usage is TRBV20-1 and J usage is TRBJ2-3, with 15 bases that match TRBD2. CDR3 length: 17 residues. CDR1 DFQATT and CDR2 SNEGSKA come from the germline V gene (reference sequence). With 6 bases clipped from V and 2 bases from J, the junction kept 9 bases outside the gene matches. CDR3 sequence reads: CSAPGTSGRPYTDTQYF. CDR3 DNA sequence: TGCAGTGCACCCGGGACTAGCGGGAGGCCTTACACAGATACGCAGTATTTT.

This clonotype was picked up a small number of times. J is TRBJ2-3 and V is TRBV5-1; 9 nucleotides align to TRBD1. The ends lost 0 bases at V and 4 bases at J; junction bases unmatched: 6. In germline, CDR1 is SGHRS, CDR2 YFSETQ. The CDR3 length is 16 residues. Here the CDR3 DNA reads TGCGCCAGCAGCTTGGCGTGGACAGGGGATTCAGATACGCAGTATTTT. Amino acid sequence: CASSLAWTGDSDTQYF.

The gene calls are TRBV11-2 and TRBJ2-1; 9 bases agree with TRBD1. The CDR3 sequence is 17 residues long. The J segment lost 0 bases and the V segment lost 6 bases, leaving 9 bases of the junction unmatched. Germline V gene lookup returns CDR1 SGHAT and CDR2 FQNNGV. The CDR3 region is CASSLTGGASSYNEQFF. In DNA, the CDR3 is TGTGCCAGCAGTTTGACAGGGGGAGCCAGCTCCTACAATGAGCAGTTCTTC.

This clonotype was counted ten times or more. The chain joins TRBV12-3 or TRBV12-4 to TRBJ1-5; 8 bases are a match to TRBD1. The CDR3 is 15 amino acids. The V gene end was trimmed by 5 bases and the J gene end by 6 bases; junction bases not matched to a gene: 9. The CDR3 coding sequence is TGTGCCAGCAGTCAAGACACAGGGGGAAGTCAGCCCCAGCATTTT. Protein: CASSQDTGGSQPQHF.

This clonotype was seen only a few times. The rearrangement links TRBV18 to TRBJ2-4; perhaps TRBD2 as D (5 bases). The CDR3 runs to 16 residues. The V gene's germline CDR1 is KGHSH and CDR2 LQKENI. V dropped 4 bases and J dropped 0 bases, with 13 bases sitting between them. CDR3 coding DNA: TGTGCCAGCTCACGGGAGAGAGTATTAGCCAAAAACATTCAGTACTTC. This codes for CASSRERVLAKNIQYF.

Only a few counts were recorded for this clonotype. CDR3 protein: CASSPPGSGETQYF. The CDR3 coding sequence is TGTGCCAGCAGCCCCCCCGGGAGCGGGGAGACCCAGTACTTC. This chain links TRBV7-9 with TRBJ2-5; D may be TRBD2 (6 bases). Trimming took 5 bases from V and 5 from J, leaving 15 bases between them. Germline values: CDR1 SEHNR, CDR2 FQNEAQ (reference sequence). The CDR3 covers 14 residues.

This clonotype showed up many times. The rearrangement uses TRBV11-2 and TRBJ2-3, with D perhaps matching TRBD1 (6 bases). Germline CDR1 is SGHAT and CDR2 is FQNNGV. This CDR3 spans 16 amino acids. Trimming shortened V by 3 bases and J by 4 bases, and 17 bases separated the two germline ends. The CDR3 loop reads CASSFVTGSRPDTQYF. The CDR3 nucleotides are TGTGCCAGCAGCTTCGTCACAGGGAGCCGACCAGATACGCAGTATTTT.

V is TRBV4-1 and J is TRBJ2-1; TRBD2 agrees at 7 bases. This CDR3 contains 15 residues. Germline V lookup: CDR1 MGHRA, CDR2 YSYEKL. V was clipped by 4 bases and J by 5 bases; unmatched bases: 8. The chain's CDR3 is CASSLVKRENNEQFF. DNA for the CDR3: TGCGCCAGCAGCCTCGTGAAGCGGGAAAACAATGAGCAGTTCTTC.

Ten or more counts support this clonotype. The chain employs TRBV6-1 and TRBJ1-5; TRBD1 might be the D (5 bases). The germline V and J ends were trimmed by 7 bases and 0 bases, with 10 bases remaining between them. CDR1 is MNHNS, CDR2 SASEGT, per germline. The CDR3 loop spans 14 amino acids. The CDR3 coding sequence is TGTGCCAGCACCGGGGGTTATAGCAATCAGCCCCAGCATTTT. Its protein product is CASTGGYSNQPQHF.

The CDR3 loop is CASSETGGQETQYF. Written as DNA, the CDR3 is TGTGCCAGCAGTGAGACAGGGGGCCAGGAGACCCAGTACTTC. The chain has TRBV6-1 and TRBJ2-5; 10 bases agree with TRBD1. V trimming: 3 bases; J trimming: 5 bases; junction bases outside the gene matches: 3. CDR1 and CDR2 from the germline V gene are MNHNS and SASEGT. The length of the CDR3 is 14 residues.

This clonotype was seen many times. This chain links TRBV6-1 with TRBJ2-7; a possible D gene is TRBD1 (5 bases). Trimming shortened V by 2 bases and J by 1 base, and 12 bases separated the two germline ends. CDR1 and CDR2 from the germline V gene are MNHNS and SASEGT. The CDR3 sequence is 15 residues long. The CDR3 is CASSESRRQSYEQYF. The CDR3 DNA reads TGTGCCAGCAGTGAATCAAGGAGACAGTCCTACGAGCAGTACTTC.

CDR3: CASSQLLAPRGYEQFF. The CDR3 DNA sequence: TGTGCCAGCAGCCAACTACTAGCTCCTAGAGGGTATGAGCAGTTCTTC. The rearrangement uses TRBV4-2 and TRBJ2-1, with a weak D call TRBD2 (6 bases). V lost 2 bases, J lost 8 bases, and 19 bases lay in between. Germline V gene data show CDR1 as LGHNA and CDR2 as YNFKEQ. The CDR3 runs 16 residues.

In this sample, this clonotype turned up many times. This sequence joins TRBV6-1 and TRBJ2-6; D not certain. Germline V gene sequence: CDR1 MNHNS, CDR2 SASEGT. The CDR3 is 16 amino acids. The V end lost 4 bases, the J end lost 2 bases, and 12 bases lay between the germline ends. The CDR3 DNA reads TGTGCCAGCAGTGTCGTGGTGAGGACTGGGGCCAACGTCCTGACTTTC. Translation: CASSVVVRTGANVLTF.

This clonotype was observed at least ten times. The V call is TRBV28, the J call TRBJ1-2; D ambiguous. V was pared by 5 bases and J by 2 bases, with 12 bases between. Looked up from germline, CDR1 is MDHEN and CDR2 is SYDVKM. CDR3 length: 14 residues. CDR3 sequence (DNA): TGTGCCAGCAGTACAAGTCCCCTGAACTATGGCTACACCTTC. Protein: CASSTSPLNYGYTF.

V usage is TRBV19 and J usage is TRBJ1-1; D is perhaps TRBD1 (6 bases). From germline, CDR1 is LNHDA and CDR2 SQIVND (reference sequence). CDR3 length: 14 residues. Trimming took 6 bases from V and 3 from J, leaving 14 bases between them. CDR3 in DNA: TGTGCCAGTAGCAAATACAGGGAGTACACTGAAGCTTTCTTT. Translating it yields CASSKYREYTEAFF.

V is TRBV19 and J is TRBJ2-5; TRBD1 matches at 7 bases. Trimming at V came to 7 bases and at J to 0 bases, leaving 5 bases not matched to a gene. There are 14 residues in the CDR3. Looked up from germline, CDR1 is LNHDA and CDR2 is SQIVND (reference sequence). CDR3 DNA: TGTGCCAGTACTCAGGGGGTCAACCAAGAGACCCAGTACTTC. As protein: CASTQGVNQETQYF.

This clonotype was seen ten or more times. This chain connects TRBV6-1 to TRBJ1-5; 7 bases fit TRBD1. CDR1 and CDR2 from the germline V gene are MNHNS and SASEGT. The CDR3 runs to 13 residues. The junction had 5 bases not matched to a gene; V was cut back by 5 bases and J by 7 bases. The CDR3 loop reads CASSTTGVQPQHF. The DNA of the CDR3 is TGTGCCAGCAGTACTACAGGGGTCCAGCCCCAGCATTTT.

V gene TRBV9 combines with J gene TRBJ2-3, with D maybe TRBD2 (6 bases). V lost 4 bases and J 3 bases, leaving 18 bases between the germline ends. The CDR3 runs to 16 residues. Germline V gene sequence: CDR1 SGDLS, CDR2 YYNGEE. CDR3 sequence: CASSRGRGRLTDTQYF. For the CDR3, the DNA is TGTGCCAGCAGCCGAGGTCGGGGGAGACTTACAGATACGCAGTATTTT. The entire variable domain, with the rest obtained from reference TRBV9 and TRBJ2-3, is as follows: DSGVTQTPKHLITATGQRVTLRCSPRSGDLSVYWYQQSLDQGLQFLIQYYNGEERAKGNILERFSAQQFPDLHSELNLSSLELGDSALYFCASSRGRGRLTDTQYFGPGTRLTVL.

Note on this clonotype: Compared with germline, one end of the junction differs, possibly owing to a read error. The chain uses TRBV5-1 and TRBJ2-7; 9 bases are a match to TRBD1. The CDR3 sequence is 15 residues long. CDR1 and CDR2 from the germline V gene are SGHRS and YFSETQ. The CDR3 nucleotides read TGCGCTAGCAGCTTGGGCACAGGGGGCTTGTACGAGCAGTACTTC. Translation: CASSLGTGGLYEQYF.

DNA of the CDR3: TGTGCCAGCAGCCAAGATGGGCCAGGAGGGGCGAAAGCCGGGGAGCTGTTTTTT. Translated, it gives CASSQDGPGGAKAGELFF. The genes are TRBV4-2 and TRBJ2-2; D possibly corresponds to TRBD2 (6 bases). The V gene's germline CDR1 is LGHNA and CDR2 YNFKEQ. Trimming removed 0 bases from V and 6 bases from J, with 20 bases in between. CDR3 length equals 18 residues.

This clonotype has a count of ten or more. The CDR3 protein is CASSPDGAGANVLTF. In DNA, the CDR3 is TGTGCCAGCAGCCCCGACGGGGCTGGGGCCAACGTCCTGACTTTC. The chain uses TRBV12-3 or TRBV12-4 and TRBJ2-6; perhaps TRBD2 as D (5 bases). This CDR3 spans 15 amino acids. Deletions cut 6 bases from V and 2 bases from J, with 11 bases between.

This rearrangement joins TRBV6-2 or TRBV6-3 to TRBJ2-1, with 9 bases that match TRBD2. Germline CDR1 is MNHEY and CDR2 is SVGEGT. The CDR3 is made up of 14 amino acids. The CDR3: CVIQRAGGENEQFF. The CDR3 nucleotides read TGTGTCATCCAAAGGGCGGGAGGGGAGAATGAGCAGTTCTTC.

Only a few counts were recorded for this clonotype. The chain couples TRBV7-6 to TRBJ2-5, with D possibly being TRBD1 (5 bases). The CDR3 length is 15 residues. V was trimmed by 6 bases and J by 1 base, leaving 15 bases between them. The germline CDR1 and CDR2 sequences are SGHVS and FNYEAQ. CDR3 in amino acids: CASSQGSGLQETQYF. In DNA form, the CDR3 reads TGTGCCAGCAGTCAAGGATCAGGGCTCCAAGAGACCCAGTACTTC.

Comments on this clonotype: This may arise from a read error, as a much more abundant clone is one base away. This chain joins TRBV5-1 and TRBJ2-7; possible D gene TRBD2, 5 bases. The CDR3 length is 15 residues. Germline loops: CDR1 SGHRS, CDR2 YFSETQ. The CDR3 spells CASSLQSGNSYEQCF. DNA for the CDR3: TGCGCCAGCAGCTTACAGAGCGGAAACTCCTACGAGCAGTGCTTC. The variable domain in full, completed from reference TRBV5-1 and TRBJ2-7, reads KAGVTQTPRYLIKTRGQQVTLSCSPISGHRSVSWYQQTPGQGLQFLFEYFSETQRNKGNFPGRFSGRQFSNSRSEMNVSTLELGDSALYLCASSLQSGNSYEQCFGPGTRLTVT.

There are many counts of this clonotype. The chain uses TRBV27 and TRBJ1-5, with TRBD1 matching 8 bases. The CDR3 spans 15 residues. After removal of 6 bases from V and 6 bases from J, the junction contained 10 bases not matched to a gene. Germline CDR1 is MNHEY and CDR2 is SMNVEV (reference sequence). CDR3 DNA sequence: TGTGCCAGCAGGTTCAGGGGGCGAACGGGTCAGCCCCAGCATTTT. It encodes CASRFRGRTGQPQHF.

In this sample, this clonotype turned up many times. This chain joins TRBV19 and TRBJ1-6, with D possibly TRBD1 on 6 matching bases. The germline CDR1 and CDR2 sequences are LNHDA and SQIVND (reference sequence). The CDR3 contains 14 residues. V was trimmed by 10 bases and J by 6 bases, leaving 16 bases between them. Here the CDR3 DNA reads TGTGCCACCTCGGAGGACAGCCTTAATTCACCCCTCCACTTT. This translates into CATSEDSLNSPLHF.

This clonotype has at least ten counts. CDR3 protein: CASSWRVTDTQYF. CDR3 DNA sequence: TGTGCCAGCAGCTGGAGGGTGACAGATACGCAGTATTTT. The chain employs TRBV7-6 and TRBJ2-3; tentatively, D is TRBD2 (6 bases). V lost 4 bases and J 3 bases, leaving 8 bases between the germline ends. This CDR3 comprises 13 residues. Germline CDR1 reads SGHVS; CDR2 reads FNYEAQ.